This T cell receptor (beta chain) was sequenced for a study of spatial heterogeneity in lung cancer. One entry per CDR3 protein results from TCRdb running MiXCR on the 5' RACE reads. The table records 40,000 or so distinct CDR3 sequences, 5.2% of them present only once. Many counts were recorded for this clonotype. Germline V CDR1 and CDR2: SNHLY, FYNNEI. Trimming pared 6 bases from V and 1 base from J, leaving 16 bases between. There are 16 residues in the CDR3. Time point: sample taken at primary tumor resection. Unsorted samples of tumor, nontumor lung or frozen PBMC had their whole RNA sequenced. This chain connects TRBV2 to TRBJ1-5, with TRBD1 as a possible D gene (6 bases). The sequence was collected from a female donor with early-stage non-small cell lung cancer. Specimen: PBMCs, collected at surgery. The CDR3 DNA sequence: TGTGCCAGCAGAAGGGGCAGGGGAATAAGCAATCAGCCCCAGCATTTT. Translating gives CASRRGRGISNQPQHF.